The 23 T cell receptor beta chains below were found in one sample sequenced in a study of T cells in Graves' hyperthyroidism and ophthalmopathy. RNA transcripts were the template for amplifying TCR beta CDR3 regions. The study used the HTBI primer set for a first-round RT-PCR of the TCR CDR3. Via MiXCR, TCRdb re-called the multiplex PCR reads, giving one row per CDR3 protein. The sample yields about 720,000 distinct CDR3 sequences, less than 20% seen once. The material sequenced was blood. The source is a man younger than 30 with Graves' hyperthyroidism.

There are many counts of this clonotype. The gene calls are TRBV28 and TRBJ2-1, with D hard to call. CDR1 and CDR2 (germline): MDHEN, SYDVKM. The CDR3 sequence is 13 residues long. V was trimmed by 7 bases and J by 6 bases, leaving 13 bases between them. CDR3 in DNA: TGTGCCAGCACCTCAATTTCCCCCAATGAGCAGTTCTTC. As protein: CASTSISPNEQFF.

This clonotype has a handful of counts. This chain connects TRBV20-1 to TRBJ2-1; 11 positions match TRBD2. Germline assignment: CDR1 DFQATT and CDR2 SNEGSKA (reference sequence). With V trimmed by 0 bases and J by 6 bases, 4 bases remained unmatched. The CDR3 totals 15 residues. The CDR3 region has the DNA TGCAGTGCTAGAGAGCCTAGCGGGGGGTTCAATGAGCAGTTCTTC. Amino acids: CSAREPSGGFNEQFF.

The chain has TRBV10-3 and TRBJ2-7; D is unclear. This CDR3 region has 14 residues. The germline CDR1 and CDR2 sequences are ENHRY and SYGVKD. With 3 bases removed from V and 2 bases from J, the gap between germline ends came to 11 bases. In DNA, the CDR3 is TGTGCCATCAGTGATCCCAGTGGTACCTACGAGCAGTACTTC. It specifies CAISDPSGTYEQYF.

The chain joins TRBV20-1 to TRBJ2-2, with TRBD2 as a possible D gene (5 bases). V shed 3 bases and J shed 2 bases, with 10 bases lying between them. The CDR3 runs to 14 residues. CDR1 is DFQATT and CDR2 is SNEGSKA in the germline V gene (reference sequence). For the CDR3, the DNA is TGCAGTGCTAGCAGCGGCGCAAACACCGGGGAGCTGTTTTTT. Its translation: CSASSGANTGELFF.

V is TRBV20-1 and J is TRBJ2-2; the D call may be TRBD1 or TRBD2 (7 bases each). Trimming removed 5 bases from V and 1 base from J, with 20 bases in between. This CDR3 has 17 amino acids. Germline loops: CDR1 DFQATT, CDR2 SNEGSKA (reference sequence). In DNA, the CDR3 is TGCAGTGCTGGGGGGGATCGACAGGGTTGGAACACCGGGGAGCTGTTTTTT. It yields the protein CSAGGDRQGWNTGELFF.

This chain connects TRBV11-2 to TRBJ2-1; no clear D. This CDR3 has 13 amino acids. V lost 1 base to trimming and J lost 9 bases, with 10 bases between them. The V gene's germline CDR1 is SGHAT and CDR2 FQNNGV. CDR3 DNA: TGTGCCAGCAGCTTAGGGCAGTTTGGTGAGCAGTTCTTC. Amino acid sequence: CASSLGQFGEQFF.

This clonotype was found many times. This chain joins TRBV20-1 and TRBJ2-3, with 11 bases aligning to TRBD1. Germline CDR1 DFQATT, CDR2 SNEGSKA (reference sequence). Trimming removed 3 bases from V and 1 base from J; junction bases left unmatched: 6. The CDR3 sequence is 16 residues long. The CDR3 DNA reads as TGCAGTGCTAGGAAGGACAGGGGGCCTGGCACAGATACGCAGTATTTT. Translating gives CSARKDRGPGTDTQYF.

This clonotype was picked up many times. The V gene is TRBV12-3 or TRBV12-4, the J gene TRBJ2-1; no reliable D call. The germline V and J ends were trimmed by 3 bases and 10 bases, with 10 bases remaining between them. The CDR3 extends over 12 amino acids. The CDR3 coding sequence is TGTGCCAGCAGTTTGGCCCAACGAGAGCAGTTCTTC. This translates into CASSLAQREQFF.

This sequence joins TRBV7-9 and TRBJ2-7, with 14 bases lining up with TRBD2. Germline CDR1 reads SEHNR; CDR2 reads FQNEAQ (reference sequence). The CDR3 loop spans 16 amino acids. The J segment lost 6 bases and the V segment lost 4 bases, leaving 8 bases of the junction unmatched. CDR3 loop: CASSSSGTSGRGEQYF. The CDR3 DNA reads TGTGCCAGCAGCTCTTCGGGGACTAGCGGGAGAGGCGAGCAGTACTTC.

This clonotype showed up just a few times. The chain employs TRBV28 and TRBJ1-5, with 7 bases that match TRBD1. Losses at the gene ends were 3 bases for V and 6 bases for J; bases not matched to a gene: 8. Germline V gives CDR1 MDHEN, CDR2 SYDVKM. CDR3 length: 15 amino acids. CDR3 loop: CASSFDREVGQPQHF. As DNA, the CDR3 is TGTGCCAGCAGTTTCGACAGGGAGGTAGGTCAGCCCCAGCATTTT.

The genes are TRBV5-1 and TRBJ2-6; D ambiguous. Trimming took off 4 bases at V and 1 base at J, with 9 bases between the two ends. The CDR3 is 15 amino acids. The germline V gene encodes CDR1 SGHRS and CDR2 YFSETQ. The CDR3 DNA follows: TGCGCCAGCAGCCTCCTTATTTCTGGGGCCAACGTCCTGACTTTC. It specifies CASSLLISGANVLTF. The whole variable domain, filled in from reference TRBV5-1 and TRBJ2-6, reads KAGVTQTPRYLIKTRGQQVTLSCSPISGHRSVSWYQQTPGQGLQFLFEYFSETQRNKGNFPGRFSGRQFSNSRSEMNVSTLELGDSALYLCASSLLISGANVLTFGAGSRLTVL.

This clonotype turned up a few times. J is TRBJ2-3 and V is TRBV9, with a possible D match to TRBD2 (5 bases). V lost 0 bases and J 4 bases, leaving 9 bases between the germline ends. The germline V gene encodes CDR1 SGDLS and CDR2 YYNGEE. This CDR3 is built from 14 residues. The CDR3 loop is CASSVGGSADTQYF. The CDR3 coding sequence is TGTGCCAGCAGCGTAGGTGGGAGTGCAGATACGCAGTATTTT.

This clonotype showed up just a few times. The genes are TRBV9 and TRBJ2-2; 9 bases align to TRBD2. J was trimmed by 6 bases and V by 1 base; bases with no gene match: 10. CDR3 size: 17 residues. Germline CDR1 and CDR2: SGDLS and YYNGEE. The CDR3 reads CASSVLAGGPYSGELFF. As DNA, the CDR3 is TGTGCCAGCAGCGTATTGGCGGGAGGGCCGTATTCCGGGGAGCTGTTTTTT. The whole variable domain, filled in from reference TRBV9 and TRBJ2-2, reads DSGVTQTPKHLITATGQRVTLRCSPRSGDLSVYWYQQSLDQGLQFLIQYYNGEERAKGNILERFSAQQFPDLHSELNLSSLELGDSALYFCASSVLAGGPYSGELFFGEGSRLTVL.

With respect to this clonotype: This could be a read error, since a much larger clone is one nucleotide away. The chain combines TRBV6-1 with TRBJ2-5; TRBD2 matches 13 bases. Germline assignment: CDR1 MNHNS and CDR2 SASEGT. The CDR3 is 15 amino acids. V lost 9 bases to trimming and J lost 7 bases; unmatched junction nucleotides: 11. The CDR3: CASGGLAGVLGTQYF. As DNA, the CDR3 is TGTGCCAGTGGAGGACTAGCGGGAGTCCTGGGGACCCAGTACTTC.

In its sample, this clonotype was seen many times. V gene TRBV5-5 combines with J gene TRBJ1-5; 7 positions match TRBD1. After removal of 1 base from V and 6 bases from J, the junction contained 7 bases not matched to a gene. The CDR3 runs to 15 residues. Per the germline V gene, CDR1 is SGHKS and CDR2 is YYEKEE (reference sequence). DNA for the CDR3: TGTGCCAGCAGCTTGTCAGGGGGGCGAAGTCAGCCCCAGCATTTT. Its protein product is CASSLSGGRSQPQHF.

This clonotype has at least ten counts. The V call is TRBV28, the J call TRBJ2-7; D uncertain. V lost 5 bases, J lost 6 bases, and 17 bases lay in between. Germline CDR1 reads MDHEN; CDR2 reads SYDVKM. This CDR3 spans 14 amino acids. The CDR3 bases are TGTGCCAGCAGTGCACCGGGCCAAACGCCCGAGCAGTACTTC. Amino acids: CASSAPGQTPEQYF.

This clonotype was seen many times. The chain uses TRBV27 and TRBJ2-2; the match to TRBD2 covers 9 bases. The ends lost 0 bases at V and 7 bases at J; junction bases unmatched: 0. The CDR3 length is 14 residues. The germline V gene has CDR1 MNHEY and CDR2 SMNVEV (reference sequence). CDR3 in DNA: TGTGCCAGCAGTTTATCGCGGGGGGGCGGGGAGCTGTTTTTT. It encodes CASSLSRGGGELFF.

Many counts were recorded for this clonotype. V gene TRBV30 combines with J gene TRBJ2-2, with a weak D call TRBD2 (6 bases). The CDR3 loop spans 13 amino acids. Per germline, CDR1 GTSNPN and CDR2 SVGIG (reference sequence). Trimming removed 8 bases at V and 2 bases at J, with 12 bases between. CDR3 in amino acids: CARPGLNTGELFF. CDR3 coding DNA: TGTGCCAGACCGGGACTTAACACCGGGGAGCTGTTTTTT. The complete variable domain, with remaining parts taken from reference TRBV30 and TRBJ2-2, reads SQTIHQWPATLVQPVGSPLSLECTVEGTSNPNLYWYRQAAGRGLQLLFYSVGIGQISSEVPQNLSASRPQDRQFILSSKKLLLSDSGFYLCARPGLNTGELFFGEGSRLTVL.

The J gene is TRBJ1-4, the V gene TRBV20-1; D possibly corresponds to TRBD1 (6 bases). Trimming removed 2 bases from V and 5 bases from J, with 9 bases in between. The CDR3 sequence is 13 residues long. Germline CDR1 reads DFQATT; CDR2 reads SNEGSKA (reference sequence). The CDR3 DNA follows: TGCAGTGCTAGATGGGGGGCGAATGAAAAACTGTTTTTT. Its protein product is CSARWGANEKLFF.

This clonotype was recorded a few times. The V and J genes are TRBV2 and TRBJ2-3; D unclear. The germline CDR1 and CDR2 sequences are SNHLY and FYNNEI. The CDR3 covers 17 residues. V lost 4 bases, J lost 2 bases, and 19 bases lay in between. The CDR3 bases are TGTGCCAGCAGTGCCCCACCTCTTCGGGTCAACACAGATACGCAGTATTTT. Amino acids: CASSAPPLRVNTDTQYF. The full variable domain, in which reference TRBV2 and TRBJ2-3 provide the parts outside the CDR3, is EPEVTQTPSHQVTQMGQEVILRCVPISNHLYFYWYRQILGQKVEFLVSFYNNEISEKSEIFDDQFSVERPDGSNFTLKIRSTKLEDSAMYFCASSAPPLRVNTDTQYFGPGTRLTVL.

This chain joins TRBV28 and TRBJ1-2, with D possibly TRBD1 on 5 matching bases. The germline gives CDR1 MDHEN, CDR2 SYDVKM. V lost 2 bases and J lost 1, with 17 bases in between. This CDR3 contains 17 residues. The chain's CDR3 is CASSLGDWVALNYGYTF. In nucleotides, the CDR3 is TGTGCCAGCAGTTTAGGGGACTGGGTAGCCCTTAACTATGGCTACACCTTC.

This clonotype came up many times. This rearrangement joins TRBV18 to TRBJ1-5, with D possibly TRBD1 on 5 matching bases. CDR3 size: 14 residues. Germline values: CDR1 KGHSH, CDR2 LQKENI. Trimming stripped 5 bases from V and 4 bases from J, with 12 bases between. CDR3 loop: CASSSGARNQPQHF. Here the CDR3 DNA reads TGTGCCAGCTCATCCGGGGCCAGGAATCAGCCCCAGCATTTT.

This clonotype was counted many times. The V and J genes are TRBV27 and TRBJ2-1; D is ambiguous. V was shortened by 8 bases and J by 3 bases, with 11 bases between the two germline ends. CDR1 MNHEY and CDR2 SMNVEV come from the germline V gene (reference sequence). The CDR3 has 13 residues. CDR3 in amino acids: CASGRVDYNEQFF. The DNA of the CDR3 is TGTGCCAGCGGCCGGGTTGACTACAATGAGCAGTTCTTC.